This T cell receptor beta chain was identified in a study of T cells after yellow fever vaccination. Overall study context: Libraries from low-cell-number fractions were prepared with the SMART-Seq v4 Ultra Low Input RNA kit.

General study results and limits: Post-booster reappearance was seen for most primary-vaccination clones (around 96% CD4, around 88% CD8).

For TCR, cDNA came from 5'RACE template switching, which added a universal primer site and UMIs. In TCRdb, the 5' RACE reads were re-called with MiXCR into one record per CDR3 protein. The data show fewer than 150,000 distinct CDR3 sequences, roughly 7.9% seen once. Per germline, CDR1 LGHNA and CDR2 YSLEER. The CDR3 runs to 16 residues. With 2 bases removed from V and 0 bases from J, the gap between germline ends came to 10 bases. This clonotype was observed at least ten times. Its cognate antigen is unknown. This specimen consisted of CD4+ T cells sorted from PBMCs, obtained about 41 days after the first yellow fever vaccination. This receptor was identified in a man younger than 35 who received the YFV17D yellow fever vaccine. The chain couples TRBV4-3 to TRBJ2-2; possibly TRBD1 or TRBD2 for D (5 bases each). The DNA for the CDR3 is TGCGCCAGCAGCCAACCGGGACCTTCGAACACCGGGGAGCTGTTTTTT. Its translation is CASSQPGPSNTGELFF.